The 2 T cell receptor beta chains in this list originate from one sample, sequenced in a study of blood T cell repertoires in COVID-19 (dated by TCRdb to 2019 to 2021). The library was prepared using the immunoSEQ multiplex PCR assay. Imported from immuneACCESS, the table was reduced by TCRdb to in-frame sequences with V and J called. These copies leave out some clones; in studies compared against another copy, an unresolved V gene accounts for under half, and the cause of the remainder is not known. The sample table records 350,000 to 400,000 clones; 88% of these occur just once. The ten largest clonotypes hold more than 0.95% of the sample. Sequencing used PBMCs or T cells enriched from blood (not recorded which). The source is a woman aged 18-35 years who had recovered from COVID-19.

This clone has at least ten counts. The gene calls are TRBV7-9 and TRBJ1-2; perhaps TRBD1 as D (5 bases). The ends were cut back, 0 bases at V and 5 bases at J, with 13 bases in the middle. The CDR3 contains 15 residues. Per the germline V gene, CDR1 is SEHNR and CDR2 is FQNEAQ (reference sequence). CDR3 sequence reads: CASSLARGRSYGYTF. Written as DNA, the CDR3 is TGTGCCAGCAGCTTAGCTAGGGGCAGATCTTATGGCTACACCTTC.

The rearrangement links TRBV2 to TRBJ2-3; TRBD1 might be the D (5 bases). The CDR3 runs to 14 residues. Per germline, CDR1 SNHLY and CDR2 FYNNEI. V lost 3 bases to trimming and J lost 3 bases, with 10 bases between them. CDR3 sequence: CASSDSPGTDTQYF. For the CDR3, the DNA is TGTGCCAGCAGTGACTCCCCAGGGACAGATACGCAGTATTTT.